The clone carrying this T cell receptor beta chain has only one observation. Germline CDR1 SEHNR, CDR2 FQNEAQ (reference sequence). The CDR3 totals 15 residues. Germline trimming cut 4 bases from V and 4 bases from J; bases unmatched to any gene: 9. The data were obtained in a study of blood T cell repertoires in COVID-19. Background on the study: Acute-phase and convalescent COVID-19 samples originated in the United States, Italy and Spain. T cells, B-cell-depleted T cells, or PBMCs provided the cDNA or gDNA that served as material.

Per the study methods: Estimates of nucleated cell counts were drawn from the amplification of reference gene primers. Data came from immunoSEQ multiplex PCR; TCRdb stores just in-frame clones and leaves some out. The V and J calls and clone size are taken from that table; D and trimming were inferred from the DNA. In the table there are around 130,000 clones, around 87% of which are singletons. The receptor was isolated from a human donor in a cohort sampled during active COVID-19. The material sequenced was peripheral blood. The rearrangement joins TRBV7-9 to TRBJ2-7, with 8 bases fitting TRBD2. The CDR3 DNA sequence: TGTGCCAGCAGCTCCGCGACTAGCGAGGGGTACGAGCAGTACTTC. Translating it yields CASSSATSEGYEQYF. Complete variable domain (other parts from reference TRBV7-9 and TRBJ2-7): DTGVSQNPRHKITKRGQNVTFRCDPISEHNRLYWYRQTLGQGPEFLTYFQNEAQLEKSRLLSDRFSAERPKGSFSTLEIQRTEQGDSAMYLCASSSATSEGYEQYFGPGTRLTVT.